A selection of T cell receptor beta chains follows, all from one sample in a study of Graves' ophthalmopathy and Graves' hyperthyroidism. MiXCR, run by TCRdb on the multiplex PCR reads, gives a single entry per CDR3 protein. The table has 200,000 to 300,000 distinct CDR3 sequences, around 45% seen once. Sequencing was carried out using peripheral blood. The receptors originated from an adult man with Graves' ophthalmopathy. CDR3s include the opening cysteine and the closing phenylalanine or tryptophan. D genes are given only for firm matches. Not every row has a clone size; where given, it reads once, few, many or a size class.

v_call: TRBV29-1
clone_size: -
d_call: -
j_call: TRBJ1-2
cdr3_aa: CSVEAEGGGTNYGYTF
cdr3_nt: TGCAGCGTAGAGGCTGAGGGGGGTGGAACTAACTATGGCTACACCTTC

v_call: TRBV20-1
clone_size: few
d_call: -
j_call: TRBJ2-5
cdr3_aa: CSARGRGGAETQYF
cdr3_nt: TGCAGTGCTAGAGGGCGTGGGGGGGCAGAGACCCAGTACTTC

v_call: TRBV7-9
clone_size: -
d_call: -
j_call: TRBJ2-7
cdr3_aa: CASTPGGTGYEQYF
cdr3_nt: TGTGCCAGCACTCCGGGGGGGACAGGGTACGAGCAGTACTTC

v_call: TRBV29-1
clone_size: -
d_call: TRBD2
j_call: TRBJ2-3
cdr3_aa: CSVEGEVSGRTDTQYF
cdr3_nt: TGCAGCGTTGAAGGAGAGGTTAGCGGGAGGACAGATACGCAGTATTTT

v_call: TRBV27
clone_size: -
d_call: TRBD1
j_call: TRBJ1-1
cdr3_aa: CASSLARGLGDTEAFF
cdr3_nt: TGTGCCAGCAGTTTAGCCAGGGGGTTAGGTGACACTGAAGCTTTCTTT

v_call: TRBV12-3/TRBV12-4
clone_size: few
d_call: -
j_call: TRBJ2-2
cdr3_aa: CASSFRGGNTGELFF
cdr3_nt: TGTGCCAGCAGTTTCAGGGGAGGAAACACCGGGGAGCTGTTTTTT

v_call: TRBV20-1
clone_size: -
d_call: -
j_call: TRBJ2-4
cdr3_aa: CSASPQGSIVGNIQYF
cdr3_nt: TGCAGTGCTAGTCCTCAGGGTAGCATTGTGGGAAACATTCAGTACTTC

v_call: TRBV9
clone_size: few
d_call: TRBD2
j_call: TRBJ2-2
cdr3_aa: CASSVSGGAYGELFF
cdr3_nt: TGTGCCAGCAGCGTTAGCGGGGGGGCCTACGGGGAGCTGTTTTTT

v_call: TRBV20-1
clone_size: -
d_call: TRBD1
j_call: TRBJ1-1
cdr3_aa: CTAKGAGGWNTEAFF
cdr3_nt: TGCACAGCTAAAGGGGCAGGGGGCTGGAACACTGAAGCTTTCTTT

v_call: TRBV10-3
clone_size: -
d_call: -
j_call: TRBJ2-5
cdr3_aa: CAISEFHPPRGQETQYF
cdr3_nt: TGTGCCATCAGTGAGTTCCATCCCCCAAGAGGCCAAGAGACCCAGTACTTC

v_call: TRBV7-3
clone_size: -
d_call: TRBD2
j_call: TRBJ2-5
cdr3_aa: CASSAQAGVQETQYF
cdr3_nt: TGTGCCAGCAGCGCCCAAGCGGGGGTCCAAGAGACCCAGTACTTC

v_call: TRBV6-5
clone_size: few
d_call: -
j_call: TRBJ1-5
cdr3_aa: CASSYDRLEPQHF
cdr3_nt: TGTGCCAGCAGTTACGACCGACTAGAGCCCCAGCATTTT

v_call: TRBV5-5
clone_size: -
d_call: -
j_call: TRBJ1-1
cdr3_aa: CASSSAREMVSEAFF
cdr3_nt: TGTGCCAGCAGCTCGGCCCGGGAAATGGTCTCTGAAGCTTTCTTT

v_call: TRBV20-1
clone_size: -
d_call: TRBD1
j_call: TRBJ1-2
cdr3_aa: CSAMGQAPNGYTF
cdr3_nt: TGCAGTGCTATGGGACAGGCACCTAATGGCTACACCTTC

v_call: TRBV7-9
clone_size: few
d_call: -
j_call: TRBJ1-1
cdr3_aa: CASSLSFGKGTEAFF
cdr3_nt: TGTGCCAGCAGCTTAAGCTTCGGGAAAGGGACTGAAGCTTTCTTT

v_call: TRBV7-9
clone_size: once
d_call: -
j_call: TRBJ2-7
cdr3_aa: CASSSGTFTNEQYF
cdr3_nt: TGTGCCAGCAGCTCCGGGACATTTACCAACGAGCAGTACTTC

v_call: TRBV20-1
clone_size: -
d_call: TRBD1
j_call: TRBJ1-2
cdr3_aa: CSARDQAGGYVGYTF
cdr3_nt: TGCAGTGCTAGAGATCAAGCAGGGGGCTATGTTGGCTACACCTTC

v_call: TRBV20-1
clone_size: -
d_call: -
j_call: TRBJ2-7
cdr3_aa: CSASPKIHSYEQYF
cdr3_nt: TGCAGTGCTAGCCCGAAGATCCATTCCTACGAGCAGTACTTC

v_call: TRBV7-2
clone_size: -
d_call: TRBD2
j_call: TRBJ2-7
cdr3_aa: CASSVSGGTSYEQYF
cdr3_nt: TGTGCCAGCAGCGTTAGCGGGGGGACCTCCTACGAGCAGTACTTC

v_call: TRBV11-3
clone_size: -
d_call: -
j_call: TRBJ2-6
cdr3_aa: CASSPGESGANVLTF
cdr3_nt: TGTGCCAGCAGCCCGGGGGAGTCTGGGGCCAACGTCCTGACTTTC

v_call: TRBV9
clone_size: -
d_call: -
j_call: TRBJ1-6
cdr3_aa: CAPTANSPLHF
cdr3_nt: TGTGCCCCGACAGCCAATTCACCCCTCCACTTT

v_call: TRBV7-2
clone_size: -
d_call: TRBD2
j_call: TRBJ2-5
cdr3_aa: CASSDTSGRGETQYF
cdr3_nt: TGTGCCAGCAGCGATACTAGCGGGAGGGGAGAGACCCAGTACTTC

v_call: TRBV20-1
clone_size: few
d_call: TRBD1
j_call: TRBJ1-1
cdr3_aa: CSADGQGGTEAFF
cdr3_nt: TGCAGTGCTGATGGACAGGGAGGGACTGAAGCTTTCTTT

v_call: TRBV5-1
clone_size: -
d_call: TRBD1
j_call: TRBJ1-1
cdr3_aa: CASSATGSEAFF
cdr3_nt: TGCGCCAGCAGCGCGACAGGGTCTGAAGCTTTCTTT